Listed here is a single TCR beta chain. Its antigen remains unidentified. Per-base qualities were not stored, and no clone one base away is much larger. Per the publication, the time point label means: about 28 days (+/-7) after the second vaccine dose. Reading the label with the study, this specimen's treatment or condition is: meningococcal conjugate vaccine given as trial control. The vaccinee samples were drawn from two UK trials, COV001 and COV002, one of which was a single-blind randomized controlled phase 2/3 trial testing AZD1222 (ChAdOx1 nCoV-19) in healthy adults. For TCRbeta chain sequencing, PBMC samples from trial participants were taken at day 0 and at day 28 after the second dose. A distance of 7 bases separates the germline ends of V and J, which lose 0 bases and 0 bases respectively. From the cysteine up to the phenylalanine, the CDR3 has a length of 15 residues. The CDR3 DNA has 45 bases and is translated from base 1. In the germline V gene, CDR1 corresponds to SGHTS and CDR2 to YDEGEE.

The CDR3 regions of human TCRbeta chains were subjected to immunosequencing. The published analysis was carried out like this. TCRs in the repertoires were compared against a reference library of SARS-CoV-2-specific TCRs that had been generated with the MIRA antigen-specificity platform. Breadth was defined as the fraction of unique TCRs that were SARS-CoV-2-associated, and depth was defined as the fraction of total T cells that were SARS-CoV-2-associated. Using the MIRA data, each spike-specific TCR was mapped to the spike region that the TCR reacts to and placed in a CD4 or CD8 class. Log10-transformed breadth and depth values were compared by one-way ANOVA with Sidak's multiple comparisons tests. As stored in TCRdb, this immuneACCESS dataset retains in-frame rearrangements with V and J assigned. A fraction of the clones does not appear; measured against another copy, unresolved V genes explain less than half of the discrepancy, and the remainder lacks a known reason. V, J and clone size derive from that table, while D and trimming were established from the DNA sequence. This sample holds about 66,000 clones; more than 75% were observed only once. The ten largest clones take up 4.8% of the sample.

The sample comes from a study of T cell responses to AZD1222 COVID-19 vaccine (dated by TCRdb to 2020 to 2022). Regarding the research as a whole: A total of about 240 trial participants underwent TCR sequencing, of whom about 200 received two doses of AZD1222 and about 25 received two doses of the MenACWY control vaccine. Trial participants were enrolled by age into 18-55, 56-69 and 70-plus year subgroups, with approximately 150, 30 and 60 TCR-sequenced participants respectively. General conclusions and limits of the study: Conclusions about previously exposed vaccinees were limited because only six AZD1222 recipients were SARS-CoV-2 seropositive at baseline. A significant rise in spike-specific TCR breadth and depth was observed after two AZD1222 doses relative to day 0 and relative to MenACWY recipients. In the small 56-69-year group, the increase in depth fell short of significance, most likely because of low power. Most participants were white British and females outnumbered males, and the authors suggested that clonal diversity may have been underestimated. Because no day 14 peak-response samples were available, repertoires were characterized only after the peak T cell response. Nearly half of unique spike-specific TCRs reportedly recognized epitopes outside regions mutated in the B.1.351 and B.1.1.7 variants. The vaccine-associated CD4 TCRs covered the entire spike protein, and the dominant responses fell in regions 160-218 and 743-854.

The chain links TRBV5-8 with TRBJ1-5; a confident D gene designation cannot be given. This receptor was obtained from an adult who received the MenACWY meningococcal vaccine as a control. The sequencing here drew on peripheral blood, taken 28 days after the second dose of the MenACWY control vaccine. The bases are TGTGCCAGCAGCTTGGATGGGTATAGCAATCAGCCCCAGCATTTT. The translation is CASSLDGYSNQPQHF.